This T cell receptor beta chain was obtained from a study of T cell responses to AZD1222 COVID-19 vaccine. Here immunoSEQ multiplex PCR was the method, and the copy in TCRdb shows in-frame clones only, minus some. The sample consists of 110,000 to 150,000 clones, approximately 90% of them appearing once. The germline V gene has CDR1 WSHSY and CDR2 SAAADI. The CDR3 contains 13 residues. Trimming removed 7 bases at V and 8 bases at J, with 12 bases between. The TCR sequence derives from an adult in good health. This sequence joins TRBV10-2 and TRBJ1-6; D is unclear. This material consisted of peripheral blood, taken on day 0 of AZD1222 vaccination. The CDR3: CASNVATDSPLHF. Here the CDR3 DNA reads TGCGCCAGCAATGTTGCGACGGATTCACCCCTCCACTTT.